This T cell receptor (beta chain) is drawn from a study of T-cell reconstitution after alpha-beta-depleted transplantation in children. Findings and caveats of the study: From newly produced T cells came most of the T-cell counts and diversity one year after transplant. Several hundred expanded graft clones reportedly were the source of alpha-beta T cells about two months after transplant. Surviving recipient T cells and thymic progenitors produced the high day-60 TCRbeta diversity seen in some patients.

This clonotype was counted between two and nine times. Its antigen remains unknown. V dropped 3 bases and J dropped 5 bases, with 17 bases sitting between them. This CDR3 contains 15 residues. Germline CDR1 reads MDHEN; CDR2 reads SYDVKM. Unique molecular identifiers were incorporated into the prepared TCRbeta library. TCRdb fed the PCR reads into MiXCR, producing one record per CDR3 protein. The profile covers hundreds of thousands of distinct CDR3 sequences, with 10% to 15% appearing a single time and approximately 2.1% taken by the ten largest. This chain connects TRBV28 to TRBJ2-7; a weak D match, TRBD1 (5 bases). The TCR sequence derives from a male patient younger than 18 who had a stem cell transplant for acute myeloid leukemia, so the T cells may come from the graft donor. Sequences were derived from PBMCs, mostly from graft donor cells, sampled 360 days after TCRalphabeta/CD19-depleted stem cell transplant. Here the CDR3 DNA reads TGTGCCAGCAGTTTCCAGGGAAGGCAGCAGGACGAGCAGTACTTC. It yields the protein CASSFQGRQQDEQYF.